Reported below is one T cell receptor beta chain. The record originates from a study of blood T cell repertoires in COVID-19. Study background: COVID-19 samples, acute and convalescent, were from the United States, Italy and Spain.

Assay: immunoSEQ multiplex PCR; the TCRdb copy retains only in-frame clones and omits some. The sample lists about 220,000 clones, 83% seen once, with roughly 2.7% in the top ten. This CDR3 contains 16 residues. Germline values: CDR1 MNHEY, CDR2 SVGEGT. The germline V and J ends were trimmed by 3 bases and 0 bases, with 14 bases remaining between them. This chain links TRBV6-2 or TRBV6-3 with TRBJ2-5, with D maybe TRBD2 (6 bases). This sequence was found in a woman between 35 and 50 years old with active or convalescent COVID-19. The specimen was peripheral blood. The CDR3 bases are TGTGCCAGCAGTTATGGACATGGGGGGTACCAAGAGACCCAGTACTTC. Its translation is CASSYGHGGYQETQYF.